This TCR beta chain was documented in a study of persistence of HIV-infected CD4 T cells (TCRdb year 2020). Context from the whole study: CMV- and HIV-1 Gag-responding CD4+ T cells were isolated from ART-treated individuals so that antigen-driven clonal expansion of HIV-1-infected cells could be examined. Participants had been on suppressive ART for a median of around 8 years. Peripheral blood samples of up to roughly 200 mL were taken at multiple time points, with the exception of a couple of participants who underwent leukapheresis at a single time point. The clonality of all cells in each sorted population was measured by TCRbeta sequencing, and the clonality of infected cells was measured by proviral sequencing. The TCR cluster analysis across participants included roughly eight participants for CMV and over five participants for Gag. Results and caveats for the whole study, not just this receptor: Degenerate expanded CDR3beta sequences were enriched in antigen-responding cells, suggesting convergent selection of CD4+ responses to CMV and Gag. Restriction of bulk TCR analyses to the rare CMV-responding cells that actually carried HIV-1 proviruses was not possible. The study involved few individuals and tested only a limited range of antigens. Within the same sorted populations, TCR oligoclonality correlated with proviral oligoclonality. TCRbeta richness in CMV- and Gag-responding cells was significantly lower than in anti-CD3/anti-CD28-responding cells; CMV-responding cells had higher oligoclonality than CD3/CD28-stimulated and Gag-responding cells.

TCRbeta repertoires were sequenced from genomic DNA with the immunoSEQ hsTCRB assay version 4 in survey mode. Genomic DNA was diluted to around 9.4 ng/uL, and up to about 1 ug per sample was used for TCRbeta sequencing. Under the source paper's analysis protocol: Analysis of the TCRbeta data was done in ImmunoSeq Analyzer 3.0, and diversity was computed on productive nucleotide rearrangements. Lower-bound TCR diversity was estimated with the improved Chao index, and clonality with the Gini coefficient using the Immunarch R package. When different nucleotide rearrangements encoded the same CDR3beta amino acid sequence, each rearrangement was treated as a distinct clonotype. Differential abundance analysis identified TCRbeta sequences significantly enriched in antigen-responding cells relative to anti-CD3/anti-CD28-activated cells. TCRs were clustered by predicted peptide-MHC specificity with GLIPH2, both within individual participants and across merged participant data sets. This immuneACCESS table, as held by TCRdb, lists in-frame sequences with V and J called but not all clones. Of the missing ones, under half trace to an unresolved V gene in checked studies; the others have no known cause. The V and J calls and clone size were taken over from that table, and D and trimming were inferred from the DNA. Recorded for this sample are tens of thousands of clones; about four fifths of them occurred a single time. Approximately 15% of the sample belongs to the ten largest clones.

The treatment or condition label here, explained by the study, means: suppressive antiretroviral therapy. Cells were stimulated with a pool of overlapping HIV-1 Gag 15-mer peptides at 1 ug per peptide per mL. Memory CD4+ T cells that did not respond, being CD40L-negative, CD69-negative and CD45RO-high, were sorted as memory populations depleted of antigen-responding cells. Participants were HIV-1-infected adults who started suppressive ART during chronic infection. For at least 4 years, the participants' plasma HIV-1 RNA had been undetectable, below 50 copies/mL. To be included, a participant needed positive CMV serology and a CD4+ T cell count above 400 cells/uL. Before stimulation, PBMCs were isolated using density centrifugation and depleted of CD8+ T cells. CD8-depleted PBMCs were stimulated for 15 to 20 hours with anti-CD28/CD49d costimulation, CD40-blocking antibody and enfuvirtide to prevent new infections. Sorting was done on either a Beckman Coulter MoFlo Legacy or an XDP sorter, and propidium iodide was used to exclude dead cells. The QIAamp DNA Mini Kit was used for genomic DNA extraction from samples above one million cells, and the Quick-DNA Microprep Kit was used otherwise.

About this clone: The clone's antigen remains unknown. Per-nucleotide qualities are absent, and no much larger clonotype sits a single base away.

Specimen: CD4+ T cells sorted from PBMCs after roughly 18-hour stimulation, collected from a patient who received antiretroviral therapy. Taken with the paper, the label for cell subset or site translates to: CD40L-CD69- CD45RO-high memory CD4 T cells not responding to Gag peptides. The TCR sequence derives from an adult man with HIV who was CMV-seropositive.

The CDR3 protein: CASSQRGQGAGRSTGELFF. At the DNA level, the sequence is TGCGCCAGCAGCCAGAGGGGACAGGGGGCCGGTCGTAGCACCGGGGAGCTGTTTTTT. The chain uses TRBV4-3 and TRBJ2-2, with 12 central nucleotides matching TRBD1. The CDR1 and CDR2 encoded by the germline V gene are LGHNA and YSLEER. The germline V and J ends show losses of 3 bases and 4 bases respectively, and no gene match explains 12 bases of the junction. Inclusive of the bounding cysteine and phenylalanine, the CDR3 is 19 residues long. Left in the record is the CDR3 DNA by itself, 57 bases read in frame from the first base.